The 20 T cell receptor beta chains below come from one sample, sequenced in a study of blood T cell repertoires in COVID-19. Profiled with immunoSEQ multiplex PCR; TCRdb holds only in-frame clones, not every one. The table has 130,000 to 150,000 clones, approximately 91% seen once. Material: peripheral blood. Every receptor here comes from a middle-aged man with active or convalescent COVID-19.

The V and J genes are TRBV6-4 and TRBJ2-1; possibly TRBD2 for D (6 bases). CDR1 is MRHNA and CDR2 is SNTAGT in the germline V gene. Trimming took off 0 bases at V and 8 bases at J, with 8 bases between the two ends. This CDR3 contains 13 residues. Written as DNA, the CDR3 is TGTGCCAGCAGTGACTCGGGGGGTGATGAGCAGTTCTTC. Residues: CASSDSGGDEQFF.

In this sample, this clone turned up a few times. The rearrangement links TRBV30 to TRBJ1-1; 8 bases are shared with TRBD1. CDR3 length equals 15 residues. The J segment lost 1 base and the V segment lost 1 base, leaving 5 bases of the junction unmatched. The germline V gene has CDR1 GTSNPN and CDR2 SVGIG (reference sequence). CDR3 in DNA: TGTGCCTGGAGTGCCACGGACAGGGCGAACACTGAAGCTTTCTTT. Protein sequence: CAWSATDRANTEAFF.

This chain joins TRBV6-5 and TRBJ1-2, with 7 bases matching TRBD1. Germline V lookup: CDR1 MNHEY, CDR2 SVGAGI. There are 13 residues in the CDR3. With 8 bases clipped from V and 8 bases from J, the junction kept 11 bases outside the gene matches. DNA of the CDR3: TGTGCCAGCTCACGGACAGGCGGTAAGGGCTACACCTTC. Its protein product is CASSRTGGKGYTF.

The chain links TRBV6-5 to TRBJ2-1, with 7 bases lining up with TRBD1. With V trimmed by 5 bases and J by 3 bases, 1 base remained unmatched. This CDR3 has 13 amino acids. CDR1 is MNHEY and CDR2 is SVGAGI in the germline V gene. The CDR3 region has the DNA TGTGCCAGCAGTCGGACAGGCTACAATGAGCAGTTCTTC. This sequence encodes CASSRTGYNEQFF.

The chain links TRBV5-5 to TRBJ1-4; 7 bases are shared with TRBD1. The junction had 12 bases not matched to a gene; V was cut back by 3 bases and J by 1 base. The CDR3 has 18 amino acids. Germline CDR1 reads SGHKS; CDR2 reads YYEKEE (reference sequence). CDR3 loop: CASSSGDSRRGTNEKLFF. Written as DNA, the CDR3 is TGTGCCAGCAGCTCTGGGGACAGTAGAAGGGGAACTAATGAAAAACTGTTTTTT.

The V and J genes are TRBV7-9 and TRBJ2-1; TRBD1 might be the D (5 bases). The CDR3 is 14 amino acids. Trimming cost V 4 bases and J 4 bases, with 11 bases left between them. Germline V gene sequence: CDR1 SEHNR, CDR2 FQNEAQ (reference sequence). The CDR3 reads CASSSFREYNEQFF. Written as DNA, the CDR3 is TGTGCCAGCAGCTCCTTCAGGGAATACAATGAGCAGTTCTTC.

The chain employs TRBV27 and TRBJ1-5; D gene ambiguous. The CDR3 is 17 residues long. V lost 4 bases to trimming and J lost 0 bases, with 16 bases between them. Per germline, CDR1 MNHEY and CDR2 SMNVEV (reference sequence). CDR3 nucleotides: TGTGCCAGCAGTTCCCTTATTAGTTCCCTTAGCAATCAGCCCCAGCATTTT. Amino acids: CASSSLISSLSNQPQHF.

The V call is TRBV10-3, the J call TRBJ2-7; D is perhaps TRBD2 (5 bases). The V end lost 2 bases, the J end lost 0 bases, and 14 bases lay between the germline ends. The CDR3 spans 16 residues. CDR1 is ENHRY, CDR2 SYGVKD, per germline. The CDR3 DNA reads TGTGCCATCAGTGAGCGGGGTGGCTCCGGCTCCTACGAGCAGTACTTC. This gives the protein CAISERGGSGSYEQYF.

The CDR3 DNA reads TGTGCCAGCAGCTTAGTGGCGGGAGGGGACAATGAGCAGTTCTTC. This sequence encodes CASSLVAGGDNEQFF. The rearrangement joins TRBV11-2 to TRBJ2-1, with 9 bases fitting TRBD2. The trim removed 1 base at V and 5 bases at J, leaving 3 bases unmatched. The V gene's germline CDR1 is SGHAT and CDR2 FQNNGV. This CDR3 has 15 amino acids.

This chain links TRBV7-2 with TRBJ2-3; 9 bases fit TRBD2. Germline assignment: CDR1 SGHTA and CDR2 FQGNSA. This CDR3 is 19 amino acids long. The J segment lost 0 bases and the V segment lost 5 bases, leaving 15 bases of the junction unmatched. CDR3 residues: CASSPWVLAGGISTDTQYF. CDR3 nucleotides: TGTGCCAGCAGCCCCTGGGTCCTGGCGGGAGGGATAAGCACAGATACGCAGTATTTT.

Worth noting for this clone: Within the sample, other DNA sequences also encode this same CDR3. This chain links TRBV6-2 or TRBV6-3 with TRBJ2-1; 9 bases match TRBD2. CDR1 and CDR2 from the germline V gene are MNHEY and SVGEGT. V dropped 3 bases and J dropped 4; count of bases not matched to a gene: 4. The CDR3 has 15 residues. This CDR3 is CASSYETSGYNEQFF. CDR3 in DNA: TGTGCCAGCAGTTATGAGACTAGCGGTTACAATGAGCAGTTCTTC.

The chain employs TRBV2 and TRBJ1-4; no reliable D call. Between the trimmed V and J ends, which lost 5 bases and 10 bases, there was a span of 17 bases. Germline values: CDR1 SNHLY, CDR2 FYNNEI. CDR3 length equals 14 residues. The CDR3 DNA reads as TGTGCCAGCAGTTCGTCGGGATACTCGGGAAAACTGTTTTTT. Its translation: CASSSSGYSGKLFF.

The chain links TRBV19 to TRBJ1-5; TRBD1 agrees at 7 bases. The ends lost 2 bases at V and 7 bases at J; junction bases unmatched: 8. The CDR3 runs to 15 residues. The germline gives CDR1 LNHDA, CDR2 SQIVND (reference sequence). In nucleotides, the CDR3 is TGTGCCAGTAGTATAAGGGACAGACGCGGCCAGCCCCAGCATTTT. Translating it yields CASSIRDRRGQPQHF.

The CDR3 reads CASSVDSATNEKLFF. In nucleotides, the CDR3 is TGTGCCAGCAGCGTAGACAGTGCAACTAATGAAAAACTGTTTTTT. The J gene is TRBJ1-4, the V gene TRBV9; D uncertain. This CDR3 has 15 amino acids. Trimming removed 0 bases from V and 0 bases from J, with 6 bases in between. CDR1 SGDLS and CDR2 YYNGEE come from the germline V gene. Together with reference TRBV9 and TRBJ1-4, the CDR3 gives the full variable domain: DSGVTQTPKHLITATGQRVTLRCSPRSGDLSVYWYQQSLDQGLQFLIQYYNGEERAKGNILERFSAQQFPDLHSELNLSSLELGDSALYFCASSVDSATNEKLFFGSGTQLSVL.

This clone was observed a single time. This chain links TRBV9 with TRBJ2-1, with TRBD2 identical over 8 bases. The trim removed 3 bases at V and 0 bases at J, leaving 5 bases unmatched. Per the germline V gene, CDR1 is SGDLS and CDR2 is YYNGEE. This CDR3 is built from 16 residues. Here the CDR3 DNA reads TGTGCCAGCAGCGGGATAGCGGGAAGCTCCTACAATGAGCAGTTCTTC. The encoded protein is CASSGIAGSSYNEQFF. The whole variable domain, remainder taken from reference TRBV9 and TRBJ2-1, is DSGVTQTPKHLITATGQRVTLRCSPRSGDLSVYWYQQSLDQGLQFLIQYYNGEERAKGNILERFSAQQFPDLHSELNLSSLELGDSALYFCASSGIAGSSYNEQFFGPGTRLTVL.

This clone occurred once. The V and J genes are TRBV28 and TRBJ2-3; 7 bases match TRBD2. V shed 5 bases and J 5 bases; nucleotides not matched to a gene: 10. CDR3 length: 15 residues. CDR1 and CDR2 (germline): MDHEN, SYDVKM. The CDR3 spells CASSPWGGVRDTQYF. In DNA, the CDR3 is TGTGCCAGCAGTCCTTGGGGGGGGGTACGAGATACGCAGTATTTT.

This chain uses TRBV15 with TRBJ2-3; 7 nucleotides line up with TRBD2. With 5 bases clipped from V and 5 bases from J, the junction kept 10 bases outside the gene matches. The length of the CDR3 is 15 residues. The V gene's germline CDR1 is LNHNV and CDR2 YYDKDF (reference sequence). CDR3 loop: CATSRVPGGRDTQYF. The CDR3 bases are TGTGCCACCAGCCGGGTACCGGGAGGACGAGATACGCAGTATTTT.

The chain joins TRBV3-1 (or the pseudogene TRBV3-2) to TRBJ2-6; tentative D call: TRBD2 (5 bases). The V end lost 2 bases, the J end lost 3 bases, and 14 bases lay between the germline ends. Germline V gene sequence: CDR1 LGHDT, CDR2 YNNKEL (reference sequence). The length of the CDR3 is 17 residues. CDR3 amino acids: CASSQSDGVRGANVLTF. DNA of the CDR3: TGTGCCAGCAGCCAATCGGACGGGGTACGTGGGGCCAACGTCCTGACTTTC.

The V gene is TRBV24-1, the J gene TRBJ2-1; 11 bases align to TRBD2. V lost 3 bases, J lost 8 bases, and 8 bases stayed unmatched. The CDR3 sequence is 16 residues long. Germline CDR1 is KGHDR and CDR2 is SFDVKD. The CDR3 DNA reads TGTGCCACCAGTGATCCAACTAGCGGGAGAGGAGATGAGCAGTTCTTC. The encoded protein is CATSDPTSGRGDEQFF.

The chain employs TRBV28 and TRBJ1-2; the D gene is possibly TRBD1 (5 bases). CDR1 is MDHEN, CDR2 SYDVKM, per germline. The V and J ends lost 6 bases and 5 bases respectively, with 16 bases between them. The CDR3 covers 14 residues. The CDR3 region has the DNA TGTGCCAGCAGAGATGAGCGGGGCTTATATGGCTACACCTTC. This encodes CASRDERGLYGYTF.